These 18 T cell receptor beta chains were all obtained from the same sample, sequenced in a study of Graves' ophthalmopathy and Graves' hyperthyroidism. The authors amplified TCR beta CDR3 regions from RNA transcripts. RT-PCR in the first round used HTBI primers; a second-round multiplex PCR followed. TCRdb reprocessed the multiplex PCR reads with MiXCR, giving one entry per CDR3 protein. The sample contains about half a million distinct CDR3 sequences, 13% to 15% of which appear only once. The sequenced sample was blood. These receptors all come from a woman aged 25-40 years with Graves' ophthalmopathy.

In its sample, this clonotype was seen many times. The J gene is TRBJ1-5, the V gene TRBV25-1; tentatively, D is TRBD1 (6 bases). This CDR3 contains 14 residues. Looked up from germline, CDR1 is MGHDK and CDR2 is SYGVNS. Trimming removed 4 bases from V and 9 bases from J, with 16 bases in between. CDR3 region: CASSGGGQQPPQHF. The CDR3 nucleotides read TGTGCCAGCAGTGGAGGTGGACAGCAACCGCCCCAGCATTTT.

This clonotype was observed many times. V usage is TRBV5-1 and J usage is TRBJ1-1; 7 nucleotides line up with TRBD1. J lost 3 bases, V lost 2 bases, and 1 base had no gene match. The CDR3 has 13 amino acids. The germline gives CDR1 SGHRS, CDR2 YFSETQ. In nucleotides, the CDR3 is TGCGCCAGCAGCTTAGGGGGCCACACTGAAGCTTTCTTT. It specifies CASSLGGHTEAFF.

This clonotype was recorded at least ten times. The chain has TRBV27 and TRBJ1-5; D gene uncertain. The CDR3 loop spans 16 amino acids. CDR1 and CDR2 (germline): MNHEY, SMNVEV (reference sequence). The V end lost 1 base, the J end lost 0 bases, and 10 bases lay between the germline ends. The CDR3 bases are TGTGCCAGCAGTTTATTACCCAGAAATAGCAATCAGCCCCAGCATTTT. The encoded protein is CASSLLPRNSNQPQHF.

This clonotype came up many times. The chain links TRBV6-1 to TRBJ2-7, with D perhaps assigned TRBD1 or TRBD2 (6 bases each). The germline CDR1 and CDR2 sequences are MNHNS and SASEGT. CDR3 length: 14 amino acids. Trimming took 8 bases from V and 4 from J, leaving 18 bases between them. The DNA for the CDR3 is TGTGCCAGCGGGGGGACAATCGCCGTGTACGAGCAGTACTTC. Its protein product is CASGGTIAVYEQYF.

Regarding this clonotype: Germline is not matched at one junction end, which may reflect a read error. The chain combines TRBV9 with TRBJ2-7, with D possibly TRBD2 on 6 matching bases. Germline values: CDR1 SGDLS, CDR2 YYNGEE. The CDR3 consists of 14 residues. Written as DNA, the CDR3 is TGTGCCAGCAGCTGGGGACTGGGATCCTACGATCAGTACTTC. This translates into CASSWGLGSYDQYF.

This clonotype came up a few times. This sequence joins TRBV3-1 and TRBJ1-1; D is perhaps TRBD1 (6 bases). CDR1 is LGHDT, CDR2 YNNKEL, per germline (reference sequence). CDR3 size: 14 residues. V lost 1 base, J lost 8 bases, and 14 bases lay in between. CDR3 region: CASSQAAGAGEAFF. CDR3 nucleotides: TGTGCCAGCAGCCAAGCGGCGGGGGCTGGAGAAGCTTTCTTT.

At least ten counts were recorded for this clonotype. The chain is built from TRBV5-1 and TRBJ2-2; maybe TRBD1 (6 bases). Germline V gene lookup returns CDR1 SGHRS and CDR2 YFSETQ. The germline V and J ends were trimmed by 0 bases and 3 bases, with 12 bases remaining between them. This CDR3 has 16 amino acids. CDR3 bases: TGCGCCAGCAGCTTGGCCGACAGGTCGGACACCGGGGAGCTGTTTTTT. Amino acids: CASSLADRSDTGELFF.

In its sample, this clonotype was seen many times. The rearrangement uses TRBV12-3 or TRBV12-4 and TRBJ2-2, with a possible D match to TRBD2 (6 bases). CDR3 length: 15 amino acids. V lost 4 bases and J 2 bases, leaving 11 bases between the germline ends. CDR3 protein: CASSYSGLNTGELFF. In nucleotides, the CDR3 is TGTGCCAGCAGTTACTCGGGACTTAACACCGGGGAGCTGTTTTTT.

This clonotype was seen repeatedly, ten times or more. The V call is TRBV6-5, the J call TRBJ1-2, with D possibly TRBD1 on 5 matching bases. Per the germline V gene, CDR1 is MNHEY and CDR2 is SVGAGI. Trimming pared 7 bases from V and 1 base from J, leaving 16 bases between. The CDR3 is made up of 15 amino acids. The CDR3: CASIYDPGVNYGYTF. The CDR3 nucleotides are TGTGCCAGCATTTATGACCCGGGGGTTAACTATGGCTACACCTTC.

This clonotype was recorded at least ten times. The chain recombines TRBV6-2 or TRBV6-3 with TRBJ1-5, with D perhaps TRBD1 (5 bases). Germline V gene data show CDR1 as MNHEY and CDR2 as SVGEGT. Trimming removed 7 bases from V and 0 bases from J, with 16 bases in between. This CDR3 is built from 16 residues. The CDR3 coding sequence is TGTGCCAGCATGTTGGGTGGGGGTTATAGCAATCAGCCCCAGCATTTT. Protein product: CASMLGGGYSNQPQHF.

The chain is built from TRBV12-5 and TRBJ1-1; D gene ambiguous. Germline CDR1 and CDR2: LGHNT and FRNRAP. The CDR3 has 13 amino acids. V lost 2 bases to trimming and J lost 7 bases, with 11 bases between them. The CDR3 DNA reads TGTGCTAGTGGTTTGTCGGCCGGAGATGAAGCTTTCTTT. Translating gives CASGLSAGDEAFF.

There are many counts of this clonotype. The chain uses TRBV15 and TRBJ1-2; the D is unclear. The germline V and J ends were trimmed by 4 bases and 4 bases, with 10 bases remaining between them. The CDR3 contains 13 residues. Per the germline V gene, CDR1 is LNHNV and CDR2 is YYDKDF (reference sequence). The DNA of the CDR3 is TGTGCCACCAGCAAGGTGGGGTTCTATGGCTACACCTTC. Protein product: CATSKVGFYGYTF.

The chain has TRBV5-1 and TRBJ1-2, with a possible D match to TRBD1 (6 bases). V was clipped by 4 bases and J by 3 bases, with 13 bases between them. This CDR3 has 14 residues. Germline V gene data show CDR1 as SGHRS and CDR2 as YFSETQ. Written as DNA, the CDR3 is TGCGCCAGCAGCACTCAACAGGGATACTATGGCTACACCTTC. Its translation is CASSTQQGYYGYTF.

CDR3 residues: CASSNWDDYPPYEQYF. The CDR3 DNA follows: TGTGCCAGCAGTAACTGGGACGACTATCCTCCCTACGAGCAGTACTTC. The rearrangement joins TRBV6-5 to TRBJ2-7; the D call may be TRBD1 or TRBD2 (5 bases each). Germline V gene data show CDR1 as MNHEY and CDR2 as SVGAGI. The V end lost 5 bases, the J end lost 2 bases, and 19 bases lay between the germline ends. The CDR3 contains 16 residues.

This clonotype was seen ten or more times. CDR3 DNA sequence: TGTGCCAGCAGTTTCCGTCCCGGGCAGGTGGGAACCTATGGCTACACCTTC. Its protein product is CASSFRPGQVGTYGYTF. The rearrangement uses TRBV12-3 or TRBV12-4 and TRBJ1-2; D is ambiguous. This CDR3 spans 17 amino acids. V lost 3 bases and J lost 4, with 21 bases in between.

The table lists this clonotype with many counts. V is TRBV12-3 or TRBV12-4 and J is TRBJ1-5, with 9 nucleotides matching TRBD1. The CDR3 totals 15 residues. V was pared by 6 bases and J by 6 bases, with 9 bases of the junction left unmatched. DNA for the CDR3: TGTGCCAGCAGCCCGATACAGGGGGCCGGTCAGCCCCAGCATTTT. Translating it yields CASSPIQGAGQPQHF.

This clonotype came up many times. The chain uses TRBV9 and TRBJ1-1; D is uncertain. This CDR3 region has 14 residues. Germline CDR1 reads SGDLS; CDR2 reads YYNGEE. Trimming shortened V by 0 bases and J by 3 bases, and 9 bases separated the two germline ends. CDR3 region: CASSVAEVDTEAFF. Here the CDR3 DNA reads TGTGCCAGCAGCGTAGCCGAGGTGGACACTGAAGCTTTCTTT.

This clonotype was recorded at least ten times. The chain joins TRBV12-3 or TRBV12-4 to TRBJ2-2; D is unclear. Trimming took off 1 base at V and 7 bases at J, with 10 bases between the two ends. The CDR3 length is 14 residues. The CDR3 DNA reads TGTGCCAGCAGTTTAGTTTGGGGTATCGGGGAGCTGTTTTTT. This translates into CASSLVWGIGELFF.